One sample yielded the 10 T cell receptor beta chains listed below, sequenced in a study of blood T cell repertoires in COVID-19. The repertoire was sequenced with immunoSEQ multiplex PCR; TCRdb's copy has only in-frame clones and lacks some. The table has about 38,000 clones, nearly 90% seen once. The sequenced sample consisted of peripheral blood. The receptors here all came from a man aged 55 to 70 with active or convalescent COVID-19.

The CDR3 is CSVLPATYQETQYF. The DNA for the CDR3 is TGCAGCGTTCTCCCCGCCACTTACCAAGAGACCCAGTACTTC. This chain joins TRBV29-1 and TRBJ2-5, with unresolved D. The V end lost 5 bases, the J end lost 0 bases, and 13 bases lay between the germline ends. The CDR3 is 14 amino acids. The germline V gene encodes CDR1 SQVTM and CDR2 ANQGSEA.

The chain combines TRBV5-1 with TRBJ2-1; 10 bases align to TRBD1. There are 17 residues in the CDR3. Trimming cost V 1 base and J 1 base; bases outside gene matches: 5. The germline gives CDR1 SGHRS, CDR2 YFSETQ. CDR3 coding DNA: TGCGCCAGCAGCTTGCCTCGGACAGGGGGTTCCTACAATGAGCAGTTCTTC. It is translated as CASSLPRTGGSYNEQFF.

The gene calls are TRBV30 and TRBJ2-7; D is unclear. Germline CDR1 and CDR2: GTSNPN and SVGIG (reference sequence). V was clipped by 2 bases and J by 4 bases, with 6 bases between them. This CDR3 has 11 amino acids. CDR3 protein: CAWSLLYEQYF. For the CDR3, the DNA is TGTGCCTGGAGTTTATTATACGAGCAGTACTTC.

This chain links TRBV19 with TRBJ2-2; 11 positions agree with TRBD2. The CDR3 contains 17 residues. CDR1 LNHDA and CDR2 SQIVND come from the germline V gene (reference sequence). Trimming cost V 1 base and J 4 bases; bases outside gene matches: 5. The CDR3 reads CASSIGGLAVSTGELFF. The DNA for the CDR3 is TGTGCCAGTAGTATAGGGGGACTAGCGGTATCCACCGGGGAGCTGTTTTTT.

The CDR3 protein is CASSLGPAGVGEQFF. CDR3 coding DNA: TGTGCCAGCAGCTTAGGGCCAGCGGGAGTTGGCGAGCAGTTCTTC. The chain combines TRBV7-9 with TRBJ2-1; 8 bases are shared with TRBD2. V lost 1 base, J lost 10 bases, and 9 bases stayed unmatched. The CDR3 has 15 residues. CDR1 SEHNR and CDR2 FQNEAQ come from the germline V gene (reference sequence).

V gene TRBV11-3 combines with J gene TRBJ2-7, with D possibly being TRBD2 (5 bases). CDR1 SGHNT and CDR2 YENEEA come from the germline V gene. The CDR3 runs 12 residues. Trimming cost V 5 bases and J 7 bases, with 12 bases left between them. The CDR3 DNA is TGTGCCAGCAGCGGACGGGGTGGAGAGCAGTACTTC. This sequence encodes CASSGRGGEQYF. The full variable domain, with the rest looked up from reference TRBV11-3 and TRBJ2-7, is EAGVVQSPRYKIIEKKQPVAFWCNPISGHNTLYWYLQNLGQGPELLIRYENEEAVDDSQLPKDRFSAERLKGVDSTLKIQPAELGDSAVYLCASSGRGGEQYFGPGTRLTVT.

The chain has TRBV18 and TRBJ2-1; D is unresolved. The CDR3 has 13 residues. Germline lookup yields CDR1 KGHSH and CDR2 LQKENI. V was shortened by 3 bases and J by 8 bases, with 11 bases between the two germline ends. The CDR3: CASSPTLYDEQFF. CDR3 in DNA: TGTGCCAGCTCACCGACATTGTACGATGAGCAGTTCTTC.

The chain joins TRBV7-8 to TRBJ2-2, with a tentative D call TRBD1 (7 bases). The CDR3 loop spans 16 amino acids. Germline-derived CDR1 and CDR2 are SGHVS and FQNEAQ. V was cut by 0 bases and J by 5 bases, with 13 bases left in between. CDR3 nucleotides: TGTGCCAGCAGCTTAGCGATGGCAGGGGGGACCGGGGAGCTGTTTTTT. Its protein product is CASSLAMAGGTGELFF.

The chain is built from TRBV27 and TRBJ2-5; TRBD1 aligns across 8 bases. V was pared by 6 bases and J by 5 bases, with 8 bases of the junction left unmatched. The CDR3 is made up of 14 amino acids. CDR1 is MNHEY and CDR2 is SMNVEV in the germline V gene (reference sequence). The CDR3 is CASSARTGTETQYF. The CDR3 region has the DNA TGTGCCAGCAGCGCCCGGACAGGGACGGAGACCCAGTACTTC.

The chain uses TRBV3-1 (or the pseudogene TRBV3-2) and TRBJ2-4; weak D call: TRBD2 (6 bases). Trimming took 2 bases from V and 8 from J, leaving 22 bases between them. CDR3 length: 17 residues. CDR1 and CDR2 from the germline V gene are LGHDT and YNNKEL (reference sequence). The CDR3 reads CASSQLPAGGVADIQYF. The CDR3 DNA reads TGTGCCAGCAGCCAACTCCCGGCCGGGGGAGTAGCAGACATTCAGTACTTC.